What follows are 10 T cell receptor beta chains derived from one specimen sequenced in a study of T cells after yellow fever vaccination. Each CDR3 protein gets one entry after TCRdb re-called the 5' RACE reads with MiXCR. The sample carries about 220,000 distinct CDR3 sequences, roughly 6.3% recorded once. The sequencing used CD4+ T cells sorted from PBMCs, collected on the day of the yellow fever booster vaccination. These receptors all stem from a man younger than 40 who received the YFV17D yellow fever vaccine.

This clonotype showed up many times. The V and J genes are TRBV20-1 and TRBJ2-1; TRBD2 matches at 13 bases. Germline CDR1 reads DFQATT; CDR2 reads SNEGSKA (reference sequence). The CDR3 is made up of 14 amino acids. V lost 5 bases and J lost 8; bases outside the gene matches: 6. Written as DNA, the CDR3 is TGCAGTGCTCTCGGACTAGCGGGAGCTGATGAGCAGTTCTTC. Translated, it gives CSALGLAGADEQFF.

This clonotype occurred a few times. J is TRBJ2-5 and V is TRBV18; D is unresolved. The CDR3 is 15 residues long. CDR1 is KGHSH, CDR2 LQKENI, per germline. V gave up 2 bases and J gave up 1 base, with 11 bases separating them. The CDR3 sequence is CASSPIVQTQETQYF. CDR3 DNA sequence: TGTGCCAGCTCACCAATCGTCCAAACCCAAGAGACCCAGTACTTC. The complete variable domain, with remaining parts taken from reference TRBV18 and TRBJ2-5, reads NAGVMQNPRHLVRRRGQEARLRCSPMKGHSHVYWYRQLPEEGLKFMVYLQKENIIDESGMPKERFSAEFPKEGPSILRIQQVVRGDSAAYFCASSPIVQTQETQYFGPGTRLLVL.

The chain combines TRBV30 with TRBJ2-5; D gene uncertain. In germline, CDR1 is GTSNPN, CDR2 SVGIG (reference sequence). V dropped 2 bases and J dropped 9 bases, with 22 bases sitting between them. The CDR3 is made up of 15 amino acids. The CDR3 here is CAWSLTSPVSESQYF. The CDR3 region has the DNA TGTGCCTGGAGTCTTACCAGCCCTGTATCGGAGTCCCAGTACTTC.

The V gene is TRBV5-6, the J gene TRBJ2-2, with no clear D. This CDR3 spans 16 amino acids. Trimming stripped 7 bases from V and 5 bases from J, with 21 bases between. Per germline, CDR1 SGHDT and CDR2 YYEEEE. The CDR3 DNA sequence: TGTGCCAGCGGATTCCGGGCCCCATTTGGTACCGGGGAGCTGTTTTTT. It translates to CASGFRAPFGTGELFF.

J is TRBJ2-3 and V is TRBV7-2; 8 nucleotides line up with TRBD1. Germline CDR1 and CDR2: SGHTA and FQGNSA. V shed 4 bases and J 3 bases; nucleotides not matched to a gene: 6. The CDR3 extends over 15 amino acids. CDR3 nucleotides: TGTGCCAGCAGCTCGGACAGGGTTGATACAGATACGCAGTATTTT. It translates to CASSSDRVDTDTQYF.

This clonotype was recorded many times. DNA of the CDR3: TGTGCCAGCACCTCTGGGGGGGTTGGCTACGAGCAGTACTTC. It is translated as CASTSGGVGYEQYF. The V and J genes are TRBV5-5 and TRBJ2-7; TRBD2 matches 7 bases. The CDR3 is 14 amino acids. Trimming cost V 6 bases and J 3 bases; bases outside gene matches: 9. CDR1 and CDR2 (germline): SGHKS, YYEKEE (reference sequence).

J is TRBJ2-3 and V is TRBV7-2; D possibly corresponds to TRBD2 (5 bases). The germline gives CDR1 SGHTA, CDR2 FQGNSA. This CDR3 has 14 amino acids. Trimming took 4 bases from V and 2 from J, leaving 10 bases between them. CDR3 nucleotides: TGTGCCAGCAGCTCAGGACTTGTCACAGATACGCAGTATTTT. Translation: CASSSGLVTDTQYF.

The table lists this clonotype with a few counts. The chain joins TRBV19 to TRBJ1-1, with D hard to call. The V end was cut by 8 bases, the J end by 8 bases, with 18 bases between. The germline V gene has CDR1 LNHDA and CDR2 SQIVND (reference sequence). CDR3 length equals 13 residues. The CDR3 nucleotides are TGTGCCAGTGGGAGACGACGAACGGCCGAAGCTTTCTTT. It yields the protein CASGRRRTAEAFF. Variable domain in full (rest from reference TRBV19 and TRBJ1-1): DGGITQSPKYLFRKEGQNVTLSCEQNLNHDAMYWYRQDPGQGLRLIYYSQIVNDFQKGDIAEGYSVSREKKESFPLTVTSAQKNPTAFYLCASGRRRTAEAFFGQGTRLTVV.

This rearrangement joins TRBV20-1 to TRBJ1-1; 7 bases agree with TRBD1. CDR3 size: 14 residues. V was clipped by 6 bases and J by 0 bases; unmatched bases: 7. The germline V gene has CDR1 DFQATT and CDR2 SNEGSKA (reference sequence). The CDR3 sequence: CSALGQPLNTEAFF. The DNA for the CDR3 is TGCAGTGCCCTGGGACAGCCCTTGAACACTGAAGCTTTCTTT.

This clonotype was found a few times. V and J are TRBV20-1 and TRBJ2-5; TRBD2 matches at 9 bases. With 6 bases clipped from V and 2 bases from J, the junction kept 7 bases outside the gene matches. Looked up from germline, CDR1 is DFQATT and CDR2 is SNEGSKA (reference sequence). The CDR3 consists of 14 residues. The CDR3 reads CSAKRGDPQETQYF. CDR3 DNA: TGCAGTGCAAAGCGGGGGGATCCTCAAGAGACCCAGTACTTC.